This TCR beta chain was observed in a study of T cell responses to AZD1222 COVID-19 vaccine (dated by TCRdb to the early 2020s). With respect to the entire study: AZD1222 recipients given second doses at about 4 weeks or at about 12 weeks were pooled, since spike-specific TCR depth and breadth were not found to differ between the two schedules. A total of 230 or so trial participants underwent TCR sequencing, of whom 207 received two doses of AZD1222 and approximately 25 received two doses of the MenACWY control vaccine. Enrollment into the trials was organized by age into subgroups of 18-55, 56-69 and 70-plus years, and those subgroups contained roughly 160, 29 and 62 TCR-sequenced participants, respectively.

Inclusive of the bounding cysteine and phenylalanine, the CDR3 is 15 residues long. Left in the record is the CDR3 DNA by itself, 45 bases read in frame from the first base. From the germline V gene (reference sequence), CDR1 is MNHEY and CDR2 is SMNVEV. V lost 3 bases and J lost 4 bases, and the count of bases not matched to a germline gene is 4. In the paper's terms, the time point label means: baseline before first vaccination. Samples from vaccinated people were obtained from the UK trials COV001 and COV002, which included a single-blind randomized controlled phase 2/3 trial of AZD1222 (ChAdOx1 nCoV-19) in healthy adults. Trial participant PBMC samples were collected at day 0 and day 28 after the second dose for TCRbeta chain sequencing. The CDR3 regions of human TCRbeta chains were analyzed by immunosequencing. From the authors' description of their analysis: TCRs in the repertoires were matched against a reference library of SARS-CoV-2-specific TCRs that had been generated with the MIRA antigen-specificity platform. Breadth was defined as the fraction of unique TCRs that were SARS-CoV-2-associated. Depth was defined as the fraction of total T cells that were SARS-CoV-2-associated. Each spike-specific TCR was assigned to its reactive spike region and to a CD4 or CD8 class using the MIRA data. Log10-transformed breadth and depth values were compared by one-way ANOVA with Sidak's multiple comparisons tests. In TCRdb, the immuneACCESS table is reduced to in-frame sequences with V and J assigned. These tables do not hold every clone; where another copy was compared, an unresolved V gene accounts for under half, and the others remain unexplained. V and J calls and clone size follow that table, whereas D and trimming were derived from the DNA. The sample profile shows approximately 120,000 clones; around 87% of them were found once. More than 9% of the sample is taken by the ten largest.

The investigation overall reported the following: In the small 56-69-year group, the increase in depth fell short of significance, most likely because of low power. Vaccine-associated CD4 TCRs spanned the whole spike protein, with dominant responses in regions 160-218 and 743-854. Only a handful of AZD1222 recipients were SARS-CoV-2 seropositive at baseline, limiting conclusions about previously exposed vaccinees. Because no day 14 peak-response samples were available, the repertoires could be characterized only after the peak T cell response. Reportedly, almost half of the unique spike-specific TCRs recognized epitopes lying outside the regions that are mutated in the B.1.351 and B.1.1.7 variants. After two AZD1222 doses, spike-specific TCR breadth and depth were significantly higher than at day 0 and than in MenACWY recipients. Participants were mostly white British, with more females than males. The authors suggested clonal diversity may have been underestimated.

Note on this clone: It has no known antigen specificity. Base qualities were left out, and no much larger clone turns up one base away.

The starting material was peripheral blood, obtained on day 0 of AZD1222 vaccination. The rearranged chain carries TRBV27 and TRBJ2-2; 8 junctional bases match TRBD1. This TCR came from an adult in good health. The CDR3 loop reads CASSFGTGGTGELFF. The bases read TGTGCCAGCAGTTTTGGCACAGGGGGCACCGGGGAGCTGTTTTTT.